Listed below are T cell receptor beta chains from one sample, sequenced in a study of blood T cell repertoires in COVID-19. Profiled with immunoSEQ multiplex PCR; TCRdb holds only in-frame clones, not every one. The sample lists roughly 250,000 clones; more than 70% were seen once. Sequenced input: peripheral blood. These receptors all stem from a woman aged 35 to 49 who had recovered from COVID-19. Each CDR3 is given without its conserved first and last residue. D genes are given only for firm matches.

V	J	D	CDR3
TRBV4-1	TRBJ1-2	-	ASRPGPGTTVIYGYT
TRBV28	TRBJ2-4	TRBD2	ASSLARLAGGPRARNIQY
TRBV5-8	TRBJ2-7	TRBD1	ASSRTGGSYEQY
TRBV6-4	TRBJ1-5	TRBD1	ASSDGTGGNQPQH
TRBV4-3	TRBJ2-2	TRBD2	ASSPGLAGGPWTGELF
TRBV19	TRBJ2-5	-	ASRTTVGGETQY
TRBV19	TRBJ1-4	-	ASQGIGTNEKLF
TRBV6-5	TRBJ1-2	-	ASSYSRLNYGYT
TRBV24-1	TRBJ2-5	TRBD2	ATSDLTSGKETQY
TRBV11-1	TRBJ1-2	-	ASSLGGREGYT
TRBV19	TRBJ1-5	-	ASRKTGSNQPQH
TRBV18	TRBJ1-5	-	ASSGGSNQPQH
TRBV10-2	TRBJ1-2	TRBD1	ASSESRQGTGYT
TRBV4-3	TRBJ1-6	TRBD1	ASSQDFPTDRVNNSPLH
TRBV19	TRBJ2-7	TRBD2	ASSIVSGGTYEQY
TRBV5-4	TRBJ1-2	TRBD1	ASSLSDRGTTGYT
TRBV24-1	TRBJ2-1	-	ATSEGQHLNEQF
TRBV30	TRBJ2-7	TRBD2	AWRSSGRGEQY
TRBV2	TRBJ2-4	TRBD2	ASSGLAGRVWAKNIQY
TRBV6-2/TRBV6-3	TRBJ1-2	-	ASSYSGSYGYT
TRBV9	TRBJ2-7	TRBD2	ASSVQPSGSYEQY
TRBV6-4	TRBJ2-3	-	ASSDSSRGDTDTQY
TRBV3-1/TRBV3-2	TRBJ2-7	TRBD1	ASTPLADRGPWEQY
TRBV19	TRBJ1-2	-	ASSLTVTYGYT
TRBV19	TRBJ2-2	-	ASSISGGAGTGELF
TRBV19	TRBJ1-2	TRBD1	ASSIAPGQGAPGYT
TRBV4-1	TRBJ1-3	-	ASSQDPGGGNTIY